Detailed here is one TCR beta chain. The antigen remains unidentified. This entry comes from a study of T cells expressing NK-cell markers. Study in general: Each TCR beta repertoire originated in sorted T cells that were CD3+CD56+NKG2C+, CD3+CD56+NKG2C- or CD3+CD56-NKG2C+. Eight donors were sequenced, of whom seven were HCMV-seropositive, while the remaining one was HCMV-seronegative.

Study results and caveats: Several donors' CD3+CD56-NKG2C+ cells were dominated by the same clonotypes.

The authors made TCR beta cDNA libraries by 5'RACE template switching. This switching added a universal primer site and UMIs. TCRdb reprocessed the 5' RACE reads and keeps a single row for each CDR3 protein, giving no DNA. This table lists about 140,000 distinct CDR3 sequences. The germline CDR1 and CDR2 sequences are LGHNT and FRNRAP. The CDR3 is made up of 15 amino acids. The chain uses TRBV12-5 and TRBJ2-1; TCRdb names TRBD1, which stays unverified in the absence of DNA. Sequenced input: blood T cells: a sorted CD56 or NKG2C T cell subset, CD4+ or CD8+ T cells, or bulk PBMC T cells (not recorded which). The clonotype was recovered from a young man in good health. CDR3 sequence: CASGQGQGPYNEQFF.